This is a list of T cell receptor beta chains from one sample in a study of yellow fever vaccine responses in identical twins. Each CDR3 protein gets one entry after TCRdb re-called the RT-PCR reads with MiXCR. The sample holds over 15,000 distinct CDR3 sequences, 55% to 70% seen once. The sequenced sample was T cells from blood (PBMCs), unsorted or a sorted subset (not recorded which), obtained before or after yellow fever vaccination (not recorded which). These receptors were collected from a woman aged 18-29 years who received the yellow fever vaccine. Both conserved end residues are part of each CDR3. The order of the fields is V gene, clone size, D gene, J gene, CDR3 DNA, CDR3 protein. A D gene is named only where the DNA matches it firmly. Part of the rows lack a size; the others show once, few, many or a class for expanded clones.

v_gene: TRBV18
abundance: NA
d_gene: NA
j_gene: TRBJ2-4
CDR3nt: TGTGCCAGCTCACTCGCCAGCAAAAACATTCAGTACTTC
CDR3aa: CASSLASKNIQYF

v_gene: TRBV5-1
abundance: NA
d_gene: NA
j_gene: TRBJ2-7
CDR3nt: TGCGCCAGCAGCCTAGACAGTATCCCACTCTCCTACGAGCAGTACTTC
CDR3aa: CASSLDSIPLSYEQYF

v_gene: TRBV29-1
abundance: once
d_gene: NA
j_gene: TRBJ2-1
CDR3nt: TGCAGCGTCCTGGGAGGGGGTGGGGCCTACAATGAGCAGTTCTTC
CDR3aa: CSVLGGGGAYNEQFF

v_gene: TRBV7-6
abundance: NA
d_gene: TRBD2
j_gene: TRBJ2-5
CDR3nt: TGTGCCAGCAGCTTTATGACTAGCGGGGCTAAAGAGACCCAGTACTTC
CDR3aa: CASSFMTSGAKETQYF

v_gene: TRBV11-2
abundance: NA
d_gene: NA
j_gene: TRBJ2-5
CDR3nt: TGTGCCAGCAGCTTAGGTCATCCAGTAGAAGAGACCCAGTACTTC
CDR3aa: CASSLGHPVEETQYF

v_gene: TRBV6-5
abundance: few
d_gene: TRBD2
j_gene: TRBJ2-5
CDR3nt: TGTGCCAGCAGTTACTCGATACGGGGGGGCGAGACCCAGTACTTC
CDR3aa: CASSYSIRGGETQYF

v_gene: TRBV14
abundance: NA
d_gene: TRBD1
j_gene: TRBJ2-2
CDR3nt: TGTGCCAGCAGCCAAGAAGACCGGGACAGGGACTACGGGGAGCTGTTTTTT
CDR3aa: CASSQEDRDRDYGELFF

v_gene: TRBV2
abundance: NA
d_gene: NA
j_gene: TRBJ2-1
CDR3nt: TGTGCCAGCAGTCACCGACAGAGGGTAACCTACAATGAGCAGTTCTTC
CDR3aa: CASSHRQRVTYNEQFF

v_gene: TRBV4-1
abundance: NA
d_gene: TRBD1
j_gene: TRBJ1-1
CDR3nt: TGCGCCAGCAGCCAAGAGAGGGGGTACAAGGGGGCGCGTACTGAAGCTTTCTTT
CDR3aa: CASSQERGYKGARTEAFF

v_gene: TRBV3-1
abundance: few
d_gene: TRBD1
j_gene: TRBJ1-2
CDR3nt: TGTGCCAGCAGCTTGCGACAGGGGTCTAACTATGGCTACACCTTC
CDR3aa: CASSLRQGSNYGYTF

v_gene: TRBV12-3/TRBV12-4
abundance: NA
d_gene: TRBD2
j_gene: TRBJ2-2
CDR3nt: TGTGCCAGCACAACAACGGGGGGGCTGTTTTTT
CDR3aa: CASTTTGGLFF

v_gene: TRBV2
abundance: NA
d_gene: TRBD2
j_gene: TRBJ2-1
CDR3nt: TGTGCCAGCAGTGTCAGCGGGACTAGCGGATCCAATGAGCAGTTCTTC
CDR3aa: CASSVSGTSGSNEQFF

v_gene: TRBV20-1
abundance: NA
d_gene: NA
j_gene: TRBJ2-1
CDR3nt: TGCAGTGCTCCGCGACCGGATAGCTCCTACAATGAGCAGTTCTTC
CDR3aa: CSAPRPDSSYNEQFF

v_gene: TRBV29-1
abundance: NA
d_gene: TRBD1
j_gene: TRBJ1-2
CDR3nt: TGCAGCGTTGACGAGACAGGGGGTCCCTATGGCTACACCTTC
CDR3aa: CSVDETGGPYGYTF

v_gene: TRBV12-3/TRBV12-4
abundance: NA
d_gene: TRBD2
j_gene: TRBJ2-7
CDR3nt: TGTGCCAGCAGTTTATCACTAGCGGGTTTCTACGAGCAGTACTTC
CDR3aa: CASSLSLAGFYEQYF

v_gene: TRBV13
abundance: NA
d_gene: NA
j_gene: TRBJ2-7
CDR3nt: TGTGCCAGCAGCTGGGGGCGGGAGATGAGGGAGCAGTACTTC
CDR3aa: CASSWGREMREQYF

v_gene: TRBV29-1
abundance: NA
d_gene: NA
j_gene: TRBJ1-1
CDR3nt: TGCAGAGCTGGGCGGCTGAACACTGAAGCTTTCTTT
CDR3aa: CRAGRLNTEAFF

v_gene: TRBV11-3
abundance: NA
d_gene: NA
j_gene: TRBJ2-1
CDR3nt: TGTGCCAGCAGCTTCCGGGAGACCCACTACAATGAGCAGTTCTTC
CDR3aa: CASSFRETHYNEQFF

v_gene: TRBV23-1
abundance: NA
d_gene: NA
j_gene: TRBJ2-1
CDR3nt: TGCGCCAGCAGTCAGGGACCCAGGCGGGGTGAGCAGTTCTTC
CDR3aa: CASSQGPRRGEQFF

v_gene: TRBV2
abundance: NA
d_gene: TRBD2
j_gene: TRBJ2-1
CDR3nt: TGTGCCAGCAGTGAAGGGCTAGCGGGAGGGTTTGGTGAGCAGTTCTTC
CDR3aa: CASSEGLAGGFGEQFF

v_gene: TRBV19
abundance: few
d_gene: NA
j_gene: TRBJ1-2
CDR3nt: TGTGCCAGTACTGGGCCTAACAACTATGGCTACACCTTC
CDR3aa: CASTGPNNYGYTF

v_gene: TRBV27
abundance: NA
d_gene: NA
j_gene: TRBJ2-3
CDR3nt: TGTGCCAGCAGACGAGGAGATACGCAGTATTTT
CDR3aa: CASRRGDTQYF